The entry below gives a single TCR beta chain sequence along with its context. The antigen is undetermined. This record comes from a study of cytomegalovirus exposure and HLA in healthy donors. Findings and caveats of the study: Reports indicated that the classifier achieved high specificity and sensitivity in diagnosing cytomegalovirus status. Researchers counted about 150 TCR beta chains as cytomegalovirus-associated. Donors were assumed by presence/absence analyses to have roughly uniform sequencing depth.

The PCR was carried out with 60 Vbeta primers and 13 Jbeta primers. Clones were sequenced by immunoSEQ multiplex PCR, and TCRdb holds only the in-frame ones, with some missing. This sample's clone table lists approximately 120,000 clones. The clonotype was recovered from a man between 18 and 29 years old in good health and CMV-seronegative. Sequenced material: PBMCs.

CDR3 amino acids: CASSYSKQFGTEAFF. CDR3 DNA: TGTGCCAGCAGTTACTCGAAACAGTTTGGCACTGAAGCTTTCTTT. The chain carries TRBV6-5 and TRBJ1-1; unclear D gene. The length of the CDR3 is 15 residues. CDR1 is MNHEY and CDR2 is SVGAGI in the germline V gene. Trimming removed 0 bases at V and 4 bases at J, with 12 bases between.